This is a list of T cell receptor beta chains from one sample in a study of chemoradiotherapy in HPV16-positive cancers. This table comes from immunoSEQ multiplex PCR, and its TCRdb copy is limited to in-frame clones, with some not included. The repertoire includes about 4,400 clones, roughly 90% of them detected once, and around 2.9% sits in the top ten. Sampling was carried out from a patient who underwent chemoradiotherapy. The origin of the receptors is a human donor with HPV-associated anogenital cancer. Both conserved end residues are part of each CDR3. D genes are given only for firm matches. Some rows have no size entry. The others give once, few or many, or a class for an expanded clone.

TRBV5-6,14,TRBJ2-2,-,-,TGTGCCAGCAGACGTGATTGGAACACCGGGGAGCTGTTTTTT,CASRRDWNTGELFF
TRBV7-9,16,TRBJ1-4,-,-,TGTGCCAGCAGCTTAGCCGCGGCCAGGCCTTCCGAAAAACTGTTTTTT,CASSLAAARPSEKLFF
TRBV6-1,15,TRBJ2-1,-,TRBD1,TGTGCCAGCAGCGAGGGACAGGGGTTGTACAATGAGCAGTTCTTC,CASSEGQGLYNEQFF
TRBV19,12,TRBJ2-1,once,-,TGTGCCAGTAGTATCCGGGCAGGTGAGCAGTTCTTC,CASSIRAGEQFF
TRBV7-9,11,TRBJ2-1,-,-,TGTGCCACCCAAGTGGGACATGAGCAGTTCTTC,CATQVGHEQFF
TRBV11-2,18,TRBJ1-2,-,TRBD1,TGTGCCAGCAGCTTAGATTCTACCGGGACAGGGGATAACTATGGCTACACCTTC,CASSLDSTGTGDNYGYTF
TRBV5-1,16,TRBJ2-5,large,-,TGCGCCAGCAGCGACTCTAGCGACGGTCCCCAAGAGACCCAGTACTTC,CASSDSSDGPQETQYF
TRBV27,14,TRBJ1-2,-,-,TGTGCCAGCAGTTGGAGTGGACAGAACTATGGCTACACCTTC,CASSWSGQNYGYTF
TRBV7-9,16,TRBJ2-5,-,TRBD1,TGTGCCAGCAGTGGCCCGTGGGACAGGGAGGAGGAGACCCAGTACTTC,CASSGPWDREEETQYF
TRBV30,15,TRBJ1-2,once,-,TGTGCCTGGAGTGTATCCAGAAGCCCCCTCTATGGCTACACCTTC,CAWSVSRSPLYGYTF
TRBV5-6,13,TRBJ1-1,-,TRBD1,TGTGCCAGCAGCTGGCCCGGGACAGGGGAAGCTTTCTTT,CASSWPGTGEAFF
TRBV30,14,TRBJ1-2,-,TRBD1,TGTGCCTGGAGTGCCCCGGACAGGGTAGTTGGCTACACCTTC,CAWSAPDRVVGYTF
TRBV5-4,16,TRBJ2-5,-,-,TGTGCCAGCAGCTTGGGAAATGGCGCGGGGCAAGAGACCCAGTACTTC,CASSLGNGAGQETQYF
TRBV9,17,TRBJ2-2,-,-,TGTGCCAGCAGCGTAGACGTAGCGGGACAGGGTACCGGGGAGCTGTTTTTT,CASSVDVAGQGTGELFF
TRBV25-1,17,TRBJ2-5,-,-,TGTGCCAGCAGTGAATTTGGCCGGGACACAGTACAAGAGACCCAGTACTTC,CASSEFGRDTVQETQYF
TRBV11-2,13,TRBJ2-7,-,-,TGTGCCAGCAGCTCACCCCCGGGGCGCGAGCAGTACTTC,CASSSPPGREQYF
TRBV15,17,TRBJ2-6,few,-,TGTGCCACCAGCAGAGATTTCGTCAGCCCTGGGGCCAACGTCCTGACTTTC,CATSRDFVSPGANVLTF
TRBV5-6,12,TRBJ1-5,-,-,TGTGCCAGCAGCGGGGTTAATCAGCCCCAGCATTTT,CASSGVNQPQHF
TRBV9,16,TRBJ2-3,-,-,TGTGCCAGCAGCGTAGGTTCAGGGTCTCTAACAGATACGCAGTATTTT,CASSVGSGSLTDTQYF
TRBV18,13,TRBJ2-7,-,-,TGTGCCAGCTCCCAAACAGTAACCTACGAGCAGTACTTC,CASSQTVTYEQYF
TRBV7-2,19,TRBJ2-7,-,TRBD2,TGTGCCAGCAGCCCCGGGGGAGCGGGGGGGCTCGCGGGTGGCTACGAGCAGTACTTC,CASSPGGAGGLAGGYEQYF
TRBV2,16,TRBJ2-7,-,TRBD2,TGTGCCGAAAGAGCCGGGACTAGCGGGAGCTCCTACGAGCAGTACTTC,CAERAGTSGSSYEQYF
TRBV5-1,16,TRBJ1-1,-,TRBD1,TGCGCCAGCAGCCAGACCTGGACAGGGGCGAACACTGAAGCTTTCTTT,CASSQTWTGANTEAFF
TRBV18,12,TRBJ2-1,-,-,TGTGCCAGCTCACCAGGGTACAATGAGCAGTTCTTC,CASSPGYNEQFF
TRBV6-1,15,TRBJ1-1,-,-,TGTGCCAGCACCCCCCCCAGGGGAATGAACACTGAAGCTTTCTTT,CASTPPRGMNTEAFF
TRBV6-1,14,TRBJ1-4,once,-,TGTGCCAGCAGTTTCCGACAGCTGGATGAAAAACTGTTTTTT,CASSFRQLDEKLFF
TRBV14,12,TRBJ1-1,-,-,TGTGCCAGCAGCCAAGGAGGGGTCGGAGCTTTCTTT,CASSQGGVGAFF
TRBV7-8,15,TRBJ2-1,-,-,TGTGCCAGCAGCTTTTCAGGGGGGCTGGTTTATGAGCAGTTCTTC,CASSFSGGLVYEQFF
TRBV7-9,13,TRBJ2-7,-,-,TGTGCCAGCAGCGTTAGCGGAGCCTACGAGCAGTACTTC,CASSVSGAYEQYF
TRBV29-1,12,TRBJ2-5,-,-,TGCAGCGTTAGTAGTGACGGAGATACCCAGTACTTC,CSVSSDGDTQYF
TRBV10-2,12,TRBJ2-3,-,-,TGCGCCAGCAGCGAGGGACTCCCATGGCAGTATTTT,CASSEGLPWQYF
TRBV28,15,TRBJ2-7,-,TRBD1,TGTGCCAGCAGTTTAGGGGACAGGAACTTGTACGAGCAGTACTTC,CASSLGDRNLYEQYF
TRBV11-1,13,TRBJ2-1,-,-,TGTGCCAGCAGCTTAGGCCCCTACAATGAGCAGTTCTTC,CASSLGPYNEQFF
TRBV1,16,TRBJ1-2,-,-,TGCACCAGCAGACTAAGTGGTTTGTGCGAAAGCTATGGCTACACCTTC,CTSRLSGLCESYGYTF
TRBV19,14,TRBJ1-2,-,TRBD1,TGTGCCAGTAGTATTCAGGGGGTGGAGTATGGCTACACCTTC,CASSIQGVEYGYTF
TRBV27,14,TRBJ1-4,-,-,TGTGCCAGCAAGGATGTAGCAACTAATGAAAAACTGTTTTTT,CASKDVATNEKLFF
TRBV6-1,12,TRBJ2-1,-,TRBD2,TGTGCCAGTGGACTAGCGGGTTCTGAGCAGTTCTTC,CASGLAGSEQFF
TRBV27,21,TRBJ2-2,once,-,TGTGCCAGCAGTTTTTCTGTGGCGGGGTCCCCTTTTCTCTCGGGAAGTGGGGAGCTGTTTTTT,CASSFSVAGSPFLSGSGELFF
TRBV15,16,TRBJ2-1,-,TRBD2,TGTGCCACCAGCAGAGATGTAGGCGGGAGGGCCGGGGAGCAGTTCTTC,CATSRDVGGRAGEQFF
TRBV4-1,16,TRBJ2-3,-,-,TGCGCCAGCAGCCAAGAGCCGGGGGGCAGCACAGATACGCAGTATTTT,CASSQEPGGSTDTQYF
TRBV29-1,15,TRBJ2-7,-,TRBD1,TGCAGCGTTGACCGAGAGGGGGCTTTCAGTTCCGAGCAGTACTTC,CSVDREGAFSSEQYF
TRBV5-4,19,TRBJ2-1,-,-,TGTGCCAGCAGCTTGTGGGGTGTTAGGGGTTCGGGCTCCTACAATGAGCAGTTCTTC,CASSLWGVRGSGSYNEQFF
TRBV9,15,TRBJ1-5,-,-,TGTGCCAGCAGCCTAGGCGGGGTAGAAGGTCAGCCCCAGCATTTT,CASSLGGVEGQPQHF
TRBV19,15,TRBJ2-7,-,TRBD2,TGTGCCAGCCGCCTACAGGGGACTAGCGGCTACGAGCAGTACTTC,CASRLQGTSGYEQYF
TRBV30,14,TRBJ2-7,-,-,TGTGCCTGGAGTGTAGGGGGGGGGCCCTACGAGCAGTACTTC,CAWSVGGGPYEQYF
TRBV18,13,TRBJ2-7,-,-,TGTGCCAGCTCACCCGCCCCGCGGATCGAGCAGTACTTC,CASSPAPRIEQYF
TRBV7-9,15,TRBJ2-5,once,-,TGTGCCAGCAGCTTATGGGCGGGGACCCAAGAGACCCAGTACTTC,CASSLWAGTQETQYF
TRBV19,12,TRBJ1-2,-,-,TGTGCCAGTAGTGGGGGAGTTCCTGGCTACACCTTC,CASSGGVPGYTF
TRBV19,12,TRBJ2-7,-,-,TGTGCCAGTAGTAGGGGTATGTCCGAGCAGTACTTC,CASSRGMSEQYF
TRBV25-1,14,TRBJ1-2,-,-,TGTGCCAGCAGTGAATTTCAGGGGCATTATGGCTACACCTTC,CASSEFQGHYGYTF
TRBV30,13,TRBJ2-1,-,-,TGTGCCACCCTTAGGGGGGGTCCCAATGAGCAGTTCTTC,CATLRGGPNEQFF
TRBV5-1,17,TRBJ2-2,-,TRBD1,TGCGCCAGCAGCTTGGCCTTGAGGACAGGGCCCACCGGGGAGCTGTTTTTT,CASSLALRTGPTGELFF
TRBV5-5,14,TRBJ2-7,-,-,TGTGCCAGCAGCTTGGGCCAGGGTAGCTACGAGCAGTACTTC,CASSLGQGSYEQYF
TRBV28,15,TRBJ2-6,-,-,TGTGCCAGCAGTGCAACGGACTCTGGGGCCAACGTCCTGACTTTC,CASSATDSGANVLTF
TRBV4-1,16,TRBJ2-5,-,TRBD2,TGCGCCAGCAGCCTACAAATGACTAGCGGTGGTGAGACCCAGTACTTC,CASSLQMTSGGETQYF
TRBV25-1,12,TRBJ1-1,-,-,TGTGCCAGCGCACTCACGGGGCAGGGTGCTTTCTTT,CASALTGQGAFF
TRBV5-4,13,TRBJ1-1,-,-,TGTGCCAGCAGCTTGGCAGTCGGACAGACGGCTTTCTTT,CASSLAVGQTAFF
TRBV5-8,17,TRBJ1-3,-,-,TGTGCCAGCAGCTTGTTATTCCTTAAAACCACTGGAAACACCATATATTTT,CASSLLFLKTTGNTIYF